The T cell receptor beta chain under discussion was sequenced for a study of early T cells in non-severe SARS-CoV-2 infection. Study-wide results and caveats: VDJdb matches were skewed toward anti-spike CD8 T cell responses.

The TCR library protocol attached unique molecular identifiers to the individual cDNA molecules. TCRdb independently ran MiXCR on the 5' RACE reads; one entry per CDR3 protein. Of 86,000 or so distinct CDR3 sequences listed, 5% to 7% are singletons. This clonotype was detected only a few times. Antigen unknown. Trimming left V 5 bases short and J 2 bases short, with 9 bases between. The germline V gene encodes CDR1 MNHNY and CDR2 SVGAGI (reference sequence). There are 13 residues in the CDR3. The chain couples TRBV6-6 to TRBJ2-5; a possible D gene is TRBD2 (5 bases). This TCR came from an adult who was a healthcare worker with PCR-confirmed SARS-CoV-2 infection or an uninfected control (not recorded which). The sequencing input was whole blood. CDR3 in amino acids: CASSKDLQETQYF. Here the CDR3 DNA reads TGTGCCAGCAGTAAGGACTTACAAGAGACCCAGTACTTC.